What follows is one T cell receptor beta chain and its context. Its antigen is currently unknown. V lost 5 bases, J lost 7 bases, and 11 bases lay in between. Germline-derived CDR1 and CDR2 are LNHDA and SQIVND (reference sequence). The CDR3 has 13 amino acids. This specimen belongs to a study of T cell responses to AZD1222 COVID-19 vaccine. Turning to the study itself: Doses given second, at about 4 or about 12 weeks, were pooled.

Study observations and caveats: Reports indicate that nearly half of spike-specific TCRs are directed at unmutated variant regions.

Clones were sequenced by immunoSEQ multiplex PCR, and TCRdb holds only the in-frame ones, with some missing. The sample comprises 100,000 to 120,000 clones, roughly 80% of which are singletons, and 5% rests with the top ten. The source material was peripheral blood, sampled on day 0 of AZD1222 vaccination. The rearrangement links TRBV19 to TRBJ1-4; no firm D call. This TCR came from an adult in good health. CDR3 DNA: TGTGCCAGTAGTTTGCGGGCGAGTGAAAAACTGTTTTTT. It is translated as CASSLRASEKLFF.